The sample holds many counts of the clone carrying this T cell receptor beta chain. Its target is unknown. The sample comes from a study of neurological immune-mediated disorders. Findings and limits, study-wide: Association of the multiple sclerosis repertoire cluster with clinical or MRI features was not observed for any feature. Private repertoires in all groups were suggested by the absence of shared CDR3 amino acid sequences among expanded clones across subjects.

Germline CDR1 reads SGHTA; CDR2 reads FQGNSA. V was clipped by 5 bases and J by 9 bases; unmatched bases: 9. CDR3 length equals 16 residues. Unsorted libraries used 2 million PBMCs kept at -80 degrees C. From the 5' RACE reads, TCRdb called clonotypes with MiXCR, one entry per CDR3 protein. The sample has about 74,000 distinct CDR3 sequences, 4% to 6% seen once. The clonotype comes from a young man with multiple sclerosis. The genes are TRBV7-2 and TRBJ2-1; TRBD2 matches at 14 bases. What was sequenced was PBMCs. This CDR3 reads CASSAGLAGVVAEQFF. CDR3 in DNA: TGTGCCAGCAGCGCGGGACTAGCGGGAGTTGTCGCTGAGCAGTTCTTC.